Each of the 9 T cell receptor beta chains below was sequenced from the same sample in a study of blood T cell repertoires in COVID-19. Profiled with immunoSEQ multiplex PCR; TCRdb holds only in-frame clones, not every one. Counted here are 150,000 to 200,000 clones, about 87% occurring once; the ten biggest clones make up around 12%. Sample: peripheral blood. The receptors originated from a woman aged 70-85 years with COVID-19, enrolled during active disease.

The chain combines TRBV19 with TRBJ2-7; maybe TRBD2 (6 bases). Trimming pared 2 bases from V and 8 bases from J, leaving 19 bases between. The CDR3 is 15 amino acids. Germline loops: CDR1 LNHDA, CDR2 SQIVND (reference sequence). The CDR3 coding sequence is TGTGCCAGTAGTATATCAGGGACTGATCCTACGAAGCAGTACTTC. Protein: CASSISGTDPTKQYF.

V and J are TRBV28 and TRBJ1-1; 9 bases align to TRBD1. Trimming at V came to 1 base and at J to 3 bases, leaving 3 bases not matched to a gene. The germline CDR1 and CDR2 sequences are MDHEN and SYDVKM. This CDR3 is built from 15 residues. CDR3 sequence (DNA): TGTGCCAGCAGTTTATTGACAGGGGGTGACACTGAAGCTTTCTTT. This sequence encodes CASSLLTGGDTEAFF.

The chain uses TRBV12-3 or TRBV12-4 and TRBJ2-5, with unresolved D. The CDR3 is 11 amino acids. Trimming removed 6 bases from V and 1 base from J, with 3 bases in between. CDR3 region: CASRLQETQYF. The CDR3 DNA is TGTGCCAGCAGACTCCAAGAGACCCAGTACTTC.

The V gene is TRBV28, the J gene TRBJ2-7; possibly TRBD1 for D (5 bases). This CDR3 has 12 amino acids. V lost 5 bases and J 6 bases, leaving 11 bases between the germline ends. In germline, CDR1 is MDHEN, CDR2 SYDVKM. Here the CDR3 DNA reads TGTGCCAGCAGTCCAGGGATCGTCGAGCAGTACTTC. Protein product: CASSPGIVEQYF.

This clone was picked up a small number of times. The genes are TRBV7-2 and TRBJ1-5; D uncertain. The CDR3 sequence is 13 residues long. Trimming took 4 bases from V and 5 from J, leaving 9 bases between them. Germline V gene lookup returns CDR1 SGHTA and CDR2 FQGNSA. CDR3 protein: CASSSTRDQPQHF. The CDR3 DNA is TGTGCCAGCAGCTCCACTAGGGATCAGCCCCAGCATTTT.

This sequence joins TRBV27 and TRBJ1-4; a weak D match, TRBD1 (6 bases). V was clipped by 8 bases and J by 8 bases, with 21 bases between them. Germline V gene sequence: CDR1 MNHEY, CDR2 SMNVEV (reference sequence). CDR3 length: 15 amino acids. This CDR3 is CASGRSVGAGEKLFF. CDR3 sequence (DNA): TGTGCCAGCGGACGTTCAGTGGGGGCCGGCGAAAAACTGTTTTTT. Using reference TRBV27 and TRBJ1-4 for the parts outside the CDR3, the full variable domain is EAQVTQNPRYLITVTGKKLTVTCSQNMNHEYMSWYRQDPGLGLRQIYYSMNVEVTDKGDVPEGYKVSRKEKRNFPLILESPSPNQTSLYFCASGRSVGAGEKLFFGSGTQLSVL.

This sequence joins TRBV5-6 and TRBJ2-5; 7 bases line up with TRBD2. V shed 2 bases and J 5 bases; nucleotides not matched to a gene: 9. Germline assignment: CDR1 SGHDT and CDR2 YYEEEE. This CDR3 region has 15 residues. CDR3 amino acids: CASSFVSGGGETQYF. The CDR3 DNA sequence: TGTGCCAGCAGCTTTGTGTCGGGAGGCGGTGAGACCCAGTACTTC.

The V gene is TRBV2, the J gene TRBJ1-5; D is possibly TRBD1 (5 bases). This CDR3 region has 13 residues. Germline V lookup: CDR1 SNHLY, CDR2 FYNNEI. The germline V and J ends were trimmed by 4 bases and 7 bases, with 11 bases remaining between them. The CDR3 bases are TGTGCCAGCAGTGGGAGGGGAAGGCAGCCCCAGCATTTT. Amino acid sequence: CASSGRGRQPQHF.

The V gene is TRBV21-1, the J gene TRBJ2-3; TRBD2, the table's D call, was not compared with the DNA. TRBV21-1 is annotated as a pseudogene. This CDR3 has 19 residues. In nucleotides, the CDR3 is TGTGCCAGCAGCAAATTGGGGGGGGTTTTACACACACACACAGATACGCAGTATTTT. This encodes CASSKLGGVLHTHTDTQYF.